This T cell receptor (beta chain) was retrieved from a study of blood T cell repertoires in COVID-19 (dated by TCRdb to 2018 to 2021). Study-wide context: The collaborator samples originated in the United States, Italy and Spain and spanned the acute and convalescent phases of COVID-19. The prospective study material was composed of cDNA or gDNA derived from T cells, B-cell-depleted T cells, or PBMCs. The dataset comprised deeply sampled blood TCRbeta repertoires from subjects exposed to, actively infected with, or recovered from COVID-19. The repertoires were released in a freely available public database intended as a resource for research on the immune response to SARS-CoV-2. The samples were drawn from the first 160 participants of the ongoing ImmuneRACE study and from 1,200 or so subjects provided by 6 global collaborators. Nearly every sample came with metadata listing a de-identified subject ID, COVID-19 status, age in years and sex. HLA class I and class II types, where available, came from metadata supplied by the sample provider rather than from assay-based typing.

One collaborating source in Seattle enrolled patients while the patients were actively infected and followed the patients over time throughout the course of disease. Whole blood was collected in K2EDTA tubes by collaborating institutions according to the institutions' own protocols. Collaborator samples were shipped for TCRbeta analysis as frozen whole blood, isolated PBMCs, or DNA extracted from either sample type. Results and caveats for the whole study, not just this receptor: Clinical and demographic metadata were provided uncurated, with the amount varying by source and participant.

This clone was counted once. What antigen it recognizes has not been identified. Base-call qualities are not available, and no considerably larger clone is one nucleotide away. TCRbeta CDR3 regions were amplified from genomic DNA using the immunoSEQ Assay, a bias-controlled multiplex PCR. In the original analysis: The number of nucleated cells in each sample was estimated by amplification of reference gene primers within the assay. Sequence reads were collapsed and filtered to measure the absolute abundance of every unique TCRbeta CDR3 rearrangement. For each sample, productive Simpson clonality was calculated as the square root of Simpson's diversity index across productive rearrangements. The table was pulled from immuneACCESS by TCRdb, which kept in-frame rearrangements only. Such tables lose some clones; where checked, under half of the loss comes from unresolved V genes, and the rest has no known cause. V and J calls and clone size are copied from that table; D and trimming were computed from the DNA. Here the sample has more than 300,000 clones; 70% to 90% occur a single time. The ten largest make up more than 9% of the sample.

The sequence derives from a woman aged 25 to 39 with COVID-19, enrolled during active disease. The specimen sequenced was peripheral blood.

Here the CDR3 is given as CASSTQYRESWAETQYF. The DNA sequence is TGTGCCAGCAGCACACAATACAGGGAGAGTTGGGCAGAGACCCAGTACTTC. This receptor chain uses TRBV5-6 and TRBJ2-5; possibly the D gene is TRBD1, per 6 matching bases. Based on the germline V gene, the CDR1 and CDR2 sequences are SGHDT and YYEEEE. Trimming costs V 4 bases and J 4 bases, and their ends lie 23 bases apart. The CDR3 runs 17 amino acids, cysteine and phenylalanine included. Only the CDR3 DNA is retained, 51 bases long and in frame from the first base.